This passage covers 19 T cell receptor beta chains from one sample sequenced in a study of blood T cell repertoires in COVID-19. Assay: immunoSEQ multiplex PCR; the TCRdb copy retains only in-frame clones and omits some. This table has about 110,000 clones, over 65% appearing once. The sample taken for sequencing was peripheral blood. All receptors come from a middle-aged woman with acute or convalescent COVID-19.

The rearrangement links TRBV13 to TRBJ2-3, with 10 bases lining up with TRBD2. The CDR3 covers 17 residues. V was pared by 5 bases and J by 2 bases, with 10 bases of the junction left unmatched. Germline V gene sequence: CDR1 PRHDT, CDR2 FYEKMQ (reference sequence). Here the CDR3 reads CASSRRASGSNTDTQYF. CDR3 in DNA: TGTGCCAGCAGCCGAAGGGCTAGCGGGAGCAACACAGATACGCAGTATTTT.

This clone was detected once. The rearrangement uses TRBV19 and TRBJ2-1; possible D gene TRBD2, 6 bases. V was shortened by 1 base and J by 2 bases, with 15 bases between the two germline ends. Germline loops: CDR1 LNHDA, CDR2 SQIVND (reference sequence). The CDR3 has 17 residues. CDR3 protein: CASSIVRAGTPYNEQFF. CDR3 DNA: TGTGCCAGTAGTATAGTTCGAGCGGGCACACCCTACAATGAGCAGTTCTTC.

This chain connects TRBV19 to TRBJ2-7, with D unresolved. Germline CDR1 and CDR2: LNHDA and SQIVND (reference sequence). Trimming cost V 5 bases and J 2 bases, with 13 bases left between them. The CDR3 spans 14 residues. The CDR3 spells CASSPKEPPYEQYF. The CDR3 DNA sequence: TGTGCCAGTAGTCCAAAGGAGCCACCCTACGAGCAGTACTTC.

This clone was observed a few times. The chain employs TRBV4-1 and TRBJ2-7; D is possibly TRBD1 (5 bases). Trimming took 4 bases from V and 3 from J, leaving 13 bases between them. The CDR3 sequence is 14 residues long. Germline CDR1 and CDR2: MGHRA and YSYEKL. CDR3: CASSLGQANYEQYF. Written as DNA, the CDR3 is TGCGCCAGCAGCCTGGGGCAGGCAAACTACGAGCAGTACTTC.

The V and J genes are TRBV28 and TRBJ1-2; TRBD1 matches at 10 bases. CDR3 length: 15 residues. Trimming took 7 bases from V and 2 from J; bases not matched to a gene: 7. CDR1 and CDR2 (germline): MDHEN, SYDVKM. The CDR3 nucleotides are TGTGCCAGCAACTCGGGACAGGGGTTAAACTATGGCTACACCTTC. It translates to CASNSGQGLNYGYTF.

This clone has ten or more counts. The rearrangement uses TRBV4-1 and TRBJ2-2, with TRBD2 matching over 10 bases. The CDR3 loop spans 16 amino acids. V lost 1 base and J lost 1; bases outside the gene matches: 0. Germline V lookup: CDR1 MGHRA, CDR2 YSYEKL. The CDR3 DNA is TGCGCCAGCAGCCAAGGACTAGCGGGGAACACCGGGGAGCTGTTTTTT. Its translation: CASSQGLAGNTGELFF.

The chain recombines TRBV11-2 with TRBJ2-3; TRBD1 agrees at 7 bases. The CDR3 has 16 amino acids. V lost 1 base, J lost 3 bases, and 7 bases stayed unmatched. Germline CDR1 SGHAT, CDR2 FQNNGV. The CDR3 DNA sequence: TGTGCCAGCAGCTTAGGACCGGGACAGAAGACAGATACGCAGTATTTT. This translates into CASSLGPGQKTDTQYF.

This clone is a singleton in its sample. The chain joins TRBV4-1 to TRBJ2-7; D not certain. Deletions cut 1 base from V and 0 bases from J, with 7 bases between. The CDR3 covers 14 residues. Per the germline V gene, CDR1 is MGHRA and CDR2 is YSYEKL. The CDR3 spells CASSQGRFSYEQYF. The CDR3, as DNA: TGCGCCAGCAGCCAAGGCAGGTTCTCCTACGAGCAGTACTTC.

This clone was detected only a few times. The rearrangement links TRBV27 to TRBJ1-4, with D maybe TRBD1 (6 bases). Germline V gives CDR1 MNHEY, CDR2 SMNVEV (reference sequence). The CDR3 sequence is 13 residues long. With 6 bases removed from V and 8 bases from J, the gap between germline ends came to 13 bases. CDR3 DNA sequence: TGTGCCAGCAGAGGGGGGGGCCGGGAAAAACTGTTTTTT. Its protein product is CASRGGGREKLFF.

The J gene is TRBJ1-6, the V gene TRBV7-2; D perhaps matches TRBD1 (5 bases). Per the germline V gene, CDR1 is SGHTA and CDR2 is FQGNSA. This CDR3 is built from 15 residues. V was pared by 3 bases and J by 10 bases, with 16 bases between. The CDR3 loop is CASSFGQGFSSPLHF. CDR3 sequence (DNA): TGTGCCAGCAGCTTCGGGCAGGGATTCTCCTCACCCCTCCACTTT.

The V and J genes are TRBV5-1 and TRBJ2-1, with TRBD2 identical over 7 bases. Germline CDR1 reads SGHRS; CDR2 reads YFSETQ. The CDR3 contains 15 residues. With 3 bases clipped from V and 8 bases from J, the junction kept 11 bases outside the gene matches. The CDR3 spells CASSSSGAGWDEQFF. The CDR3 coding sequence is TGCGCCAGCAGCTCTTCAGGAGCGGGGTGGGATGAGCAGTTCTTC.

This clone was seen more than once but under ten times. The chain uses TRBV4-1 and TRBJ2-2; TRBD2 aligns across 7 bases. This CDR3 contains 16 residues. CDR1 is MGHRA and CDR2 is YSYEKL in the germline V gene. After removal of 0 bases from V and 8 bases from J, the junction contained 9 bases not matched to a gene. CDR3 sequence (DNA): TGCGCCAGCAGCCAAGATCGAAAGATTAGCGGGGGGGAGCTGTTTTTT. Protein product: CASSQDRKISGGELFF.

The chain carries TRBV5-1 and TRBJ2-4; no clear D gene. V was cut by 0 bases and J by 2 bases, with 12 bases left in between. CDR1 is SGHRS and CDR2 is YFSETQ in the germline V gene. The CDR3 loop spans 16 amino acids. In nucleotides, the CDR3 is TGCGCCAGCAGCTTGGCCACAGCCGCGACCAAAAACATTCAGTACTTC. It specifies CASSLATAATKNIQYF.

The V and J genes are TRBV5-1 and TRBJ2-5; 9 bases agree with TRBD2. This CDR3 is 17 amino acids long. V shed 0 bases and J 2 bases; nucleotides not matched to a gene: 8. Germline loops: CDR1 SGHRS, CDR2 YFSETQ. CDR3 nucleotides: TGCGCCAGCAGCTTGGTTGGGCCTAGCGGGGAGCAAGAGACCCAGTACTTC. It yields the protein CASSLVGPSGEQETQYF.

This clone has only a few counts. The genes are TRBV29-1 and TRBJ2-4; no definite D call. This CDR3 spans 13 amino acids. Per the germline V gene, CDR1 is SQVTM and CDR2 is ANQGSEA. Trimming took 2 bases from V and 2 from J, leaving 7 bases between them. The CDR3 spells CSVETGSKNIQYF. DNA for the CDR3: TGCAGCGTTGAAACCGGGTCCAAAAACATTCAGTACTTC.

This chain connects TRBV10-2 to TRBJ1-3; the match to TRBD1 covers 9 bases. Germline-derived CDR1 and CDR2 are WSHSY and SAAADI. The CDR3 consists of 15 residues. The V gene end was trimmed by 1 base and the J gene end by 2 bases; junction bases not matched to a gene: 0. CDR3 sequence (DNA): TGCGCCAGCAGTGAGTGGGACAGGGCTGGAAACACCATATATTTT. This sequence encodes CASSEWDRAGNTIYF.

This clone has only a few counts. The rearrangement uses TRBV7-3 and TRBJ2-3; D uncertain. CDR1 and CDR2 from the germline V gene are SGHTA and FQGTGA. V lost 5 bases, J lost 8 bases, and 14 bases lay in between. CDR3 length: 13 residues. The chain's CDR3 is CASSPSEARTQYF. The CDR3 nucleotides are TGTGCCAGCAGCCCATCGGAAGCGCGTACGCAGTATTTT.

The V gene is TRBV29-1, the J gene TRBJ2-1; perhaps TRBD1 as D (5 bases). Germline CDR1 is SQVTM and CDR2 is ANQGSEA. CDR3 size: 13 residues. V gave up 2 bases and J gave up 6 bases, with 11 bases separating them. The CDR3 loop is CSVERGPTNEQFF. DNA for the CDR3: TGCAGCGTTGAAAGGGGCCCGACCAATGAGCAGTTCTTC.

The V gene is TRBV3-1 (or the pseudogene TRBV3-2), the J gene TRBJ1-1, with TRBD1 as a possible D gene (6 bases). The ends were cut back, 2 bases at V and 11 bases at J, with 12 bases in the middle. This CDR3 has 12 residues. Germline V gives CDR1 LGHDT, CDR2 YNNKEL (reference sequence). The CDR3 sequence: CASSQIGQYAFF. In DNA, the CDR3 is TGTGCCAGCAGCCAAATAGGACAGTACGCTTTCTTT.